This TCR beta chain was identified in a study of CD8+ T cells in alopecia areata. For the study at large: Affected scalp percentage set treated patients' severity scores.

The CDR3 consists of 16 residues. The V end was cut by 3 bases, the J end by 1 base, with 12 bases between. Germline CDR1 SGHAT, CDR2 FQNNGV. Only one count was recorded for this clone. The treatment denotes: oral pan-JAK inhibitor, 5-10 mg twice daily. Peripheral blood, together with lesional scalp punch biopsies, was collected from alopecia areata patients. TCR sequencing used cDNA made by reverse transcription of extracted RNA. TCRdb's table, derived via immunoSEQ multiplex PCR, lists solely in-frame clones and lacks some. The table has 3,500 to 4,000 clones, less than 75% seen once. The sample here was skin, taken at week 24, from a patient treated with tofacitinib. The clonotype comes from a human donor with alopecia areata. V is TRBV11-2 and J is TRBJ2-2; no clear D gene. The chain's CDR3 is CASSFLEARNTGELFF. As DNA, the CDR3 is TGTGCCAGCAGCTTTCTCGAAGCCAGGAACACCGGGGAGCTGTTTTTT.